This T cell receptor (beta chain) was observed in a study of T cells in women clearing cervical HPV infection. Germline CDR1 SGHRS, CDR2 YFSETQ. CDR3 size: 16 residues. About this clone: Read coverage stops 3 residues before the CDR3 terminus; the germline J gene supplies the remainder.

Average input was approximately 1.3 ug genomic DNA for immunoSEQ TCR beta CDR3 amplification. Profiled with immunoSEQ multiplex PCR; TCRdb holds only in-frame clones, not every one. The sample table sets out some 25,000 clones. The source material was blood buffy coat. The J gene is TRBJ2-2, the V gene TRBV5-1, with a tentative D call TRBD1 (5 bases). The clonotype comes from a woman between 18 and 69 years old with a cervical HPV16 infection that either progressed to CIN3+ or cleared (not recorded which). This CDR3 is CASSLGLFSGANVLFF. CDR3 DNA (partial): TGCGCCAGCAGCTTGGGACTTTTTTCTGGGGCCAACGTG. Complete variable domain (other parts from reference TRBV5-1 and TRBJ2-2): KAGVTQTPRYLIKTRGQQVTLSCSPISGHRSVSWYQQTPGQGLQFLFEYFSETQRNKGNFPGRFSGRQFSNSRSEMNVSTLELGDSALYLCASSLGLFSGANVLFFGEGSRLTVL.